One T cell receptor beta chain is described in this entry. Its target is unknown. The germline CDR1 and CDR2 sequences are ENHRY and SYGVKD. CDR3 size: 12 residues. V dropped 10 bases and J dropped 7 bases, with 16 bases sitting between them. These data belong to a study of cytomegalovirus exposure and HLA in healthy donors. The wider study: Roughly 180 million T cells yielded 100 million or so unique TCR beta sequences in earlier analysis. Study-wide results and caveats: Excluded were some V segments that proved indistinguishable, including TRBV6-2 and TRBV6-3. In vitro, a few CMV-associated chains proved specific for CMV antigens. Within the data, a cluster of highly shared sequence variants was likely a sequencing artifact.

Primers: 60 Vbeta forward and 13 Jbeta reverse. Here immunoSEQ multiplex PCR was the method, and the copy in TCRdb shows in-frame clones only, minus some. This sample contains around 75,000 clones. The sequence derives from a man aged 50-59 years in good health and CMV-seropositive. The chain links TRBV10-3 to TRBJ1-1; D possibly corresponds to TRBD1 (5 bases). Material for sequencing was PBMCs. CDR3 sequence reads: CAREGRAVEAFF. In DNA form, the CDR3 reads TGTGCCAGGGAGGGGCGGGCAGTTGAAGCTTTCTTT.